The 28 T cell receptor beta chains in this list originate from one sample, sequenced in a study of blood T cell repertoires in COVID-19. Clones were sequenced by immunoSEQ multiplex PCR, and TCRdb holds only the in-frame ones, with some missing. The table has roughly 250,000 clones, approximately 86% seen once; the top ten hold roughly 4.9%. The sample was peripheral blood. The receptors derive from a woman older than 75 with active or convalescent COVID-19.

The rearrangement joins TRBV5-1 to TRBJ1-1; D perhaps matches TRBD1 (6 bases). V was shortened by 4 bases and J by 3 bases, with 13 bases between the two germline ends. Germline V gene sequence: CDR1 SGHRS, CDR2 YFSETQ. The CDR3 length is 14 residues. Here the CDR3 reads CASSPQGVYTEAFF. The CDR3 DNA follows: TGCGCCAGCAGCCCACAGGGTGTGTACACTGAAGCTTTCTTT.

CDR3 DNA sequence: TGTGCCAGCAGCTTAGCGGGGACAACTGGAAACACCATATATTTT. It codes for CASSLAGTTGNTIYF. The chain recombines TRBV7-2 with TRBJ1-3; D is perhaps TRBD1 (6 bases). The germline V gene has CDR1 SGHTA and CDR2 FQGNSA. Trimming cost V 0 bases and J 2 bases, with 8 bases left between them. The length of the CDR3 is 15 residues.

The chain carries TRBV27 and TRBJ1-2; D is possibly TRBD1 (6 bases). Trimming stripped 5 bases from V and 0 bases from J, with 16 bases between. Germline values: CDR1 MNHEY, CDR2 SMNVEV (reference sequence). The CDR3 length is 16 residues. In DNA form, the CDR3 reads TGTGCCAGCAGTGGGATTAGGGGGATTGCTAACTATGGCTACACCTTC. Amino acid sequence: CASSGIRGIANYGYTF.

A few counts support this clone. The chain recombines TRBV6-5 with TRBJ1-6; tentative D call: TRBD1 (5 bases). This CDR3 is built from 12 residues. V lost 6 bases and J 8 bases, leaving 8 bases between the germline ends. CDR1 MNHEY and CDR2 SVGAGI come from the germline V gene. CDR3 nucleotides: TGTGCCAGCAGGCAAGGGGATTCACCCCTCCACTTT. Translating gives CASRQGDSPLHF.

The rearrangement joins TRBV15 to TRBJ2-5, with 7 bases lining up with TRBD1. This CDR3 spans 14 amino acids. V lost 4 bases and J lost 5; bases outside the gene matches: 7. Germline-derived CDR1 and CDR2 are LNHNV and YYDKDF (reference sequence). The CDR3 DNA reads TGTGCCACCAGCACAAGGGGGCTCGGCGAGACCCAGTACTTC. It translates to CATSTRGLGETQYF.

The rearrangement uses TRBV18 and TRBJ2-7; 7 bases map to TRBD1. Germline CDR1 reads KGHSH; CDR2 reads LQKENI. V shed 3 bases and J 5 bases; nucleotides not matched to a gene: 4. The CDR3 runs to 13 residues. DNA for the CDR3: TGTGCCAGCTCACCTACGACAGGGCACGAGCAGTACTTC. Its translation: CASSPTTGHEQYF. Full variable domain (remainder filled in from reference TRBV18 and TRBJ2-7): NAGVMQNPRHLVRRRGQEARLRCSPMKGHSHVYWYRQLPEEGLKFMVYLQKENIIDESGMPKERFSAEFPKEGPSILRIQQVVRGDSAAYFCASSPTTGHEQYFGPGTRLTVT.

V usage is TRBV24-1 and J usage is TRBJ2-3; TRBD2 matches at 9 bases. This CDR3 comprises 14 residues. Germline CDR1 KGHDR, CDR2 SFDVKD. Trimming at V came to 6 bases and at J to 3 bases, leaving 3 bases not matched to a gene. The CDR3 coding sequence is TGTGCCACCAGTCTAGCGGGGATGACAGATACGCAGTATTTT. Its protein is CATSLAGMTDTQYF.

The chain carries TRBV5-1 and TRBJ1-2; the D gene is possibly TRBD1 (5 bases). Trimming pared 0 bases from V and 8 bases from J, leaving 11 bases between. The CDR3 length is 13 residues. CDR1 is SGHRS, CDR2 YFSETQ, per germline. The CDR3 sequence: CASSLEGRWGYTF. The CDR3 nucleotides read TGCGCCAGCAGCTTGGAGGGGCGATGGGGCTACACCTTC. The full variable domain, with the rest looked up from reference TRBV5-1 and TRBJ1-2, is KAGVTQTPRYLIKTRGQQVTLSCSPISGHRSVSWYQQTPGQGLQFLFEYFSETQRNKGNFPGRFSGRQFSNSRSEMNVSTLELGDSALYLCASSLEGRWGYTFGSGTRLTVV.

This clone has only one observation. This chain links TRBV20-1 with TRBJ2-1; possible D gene TRBD2, 6 bases. Trimming shortened V by 3 bases and J by 1 base, and 7 bases separated the two germline ends. The V gene's germline CDR1 is DFQATT and CDR2 SNEGSKA (reference sequence). The CDR3 is made up of 13 amino acids. CDR3 DNA sequence: TGCAGTGCTAGTGCGGGGTCCTACAATGAGCAGTTCTTC. Amino acid sequence: CSASAGSYNEQFF.

The CDR3 region is CASSPGTGDEKLFF. For the CDR3, the DNA is TGTGCCAGCTCACCCGGGACAGGGGATGAAAAACTGTTTTTT. The V gene is TRBV18, the J gene TRBJ1-4; 10 bases line up with TRBD1. Germline-derived CDR1 and CDR2 are KGHSH and LQKENI. Trimming cost V 3 bases and J 6 bases; bases outside gene matches: 1. This CDR3 contains 14 residues.

The chain employs TRBV25-1 and TRBJ2-4; the D gene is possibly TRBD2 (5 bases). CDR3 length equals 14 residues. Germline assignment: CDR1 MGHDK and CDR2 SYGVNS. The V and J ends lost 5 bases and 9 bases respectively, with 17 bases between them. CDR3 nucleotides: TGTGCCAGCAGTCAAACGGGGTATCGAAGCATTCAGTACTTC. Translating it yields CASSQTGYRSIQYF.

The rearrangement joins TRBV10-1 to TRBJ2-3, with 7 bases that match TRBD2. Germline CDR1 WNHNN, CDR2 SYGVQD (reference sequence). The CDR3 sequence is 13 residues long. Trimming cost V 6 bases and J 6 bases; bases outside gene matches: 6. CDR3: CASSRDYRDTQYF. CDR3 DNA sequence: TGCGCCAGCAGCCGGGACTACCGGGATACGCAGTATTTT.

The gene calls are TRBV11-1 and TRBJ2-7; no clear D gene. Trimming pared 3 bases from V and 0 bases from J, leaving 15 bases between. This CDR3 has 16 residues. Germline V gene lookup returns CDR1 SGHAT and CDR2 FQDESV (reference sequence). For the CDR3, the DNA is TGTGCCAGCAGCTTTTTTGGGCGCGCTACCTCCTACGAGCAGTACTTC. Residues: CASSFFGRATSYEQYF.

CDR3 sequence: CAWTRQGAGYEQYF. CDR3 sequence (DNA): TGTGCCTGGACCCGCCAGGGGGCAGGTTACGAGCAGTACTTC. This sequence joins TRBV30 and TRBJ2-7, with 8 bases that match TRBD1. Germline loops: CDR1 GTSNPN, CDR2 SVGIG (reference sequence). V shed 4 bases, J shed 4 bases, and the junction held 9 bases outside the gene matches. The CDR3 totals 14 residues. Using reference TRBV30 and TRBJ2-7 for the parts outside the CDR3, the full variable domain is SQTIHQWPATLVQPVGSPLSLECTVEGTSNPNLYWYRQAAGRGLQLLFYSVGIGQISSEVPQNLSASRPQDRQFILSSKKLLLSDSGFYLCAWTRQGAGYEQYFGPGTRLTVT.

The chain combines TRBV28 with TRBJ1-2, with 11 bases fitting TRBD1. V lost 4 bases to trimming and J lost 5 bases; unmatched junction nucleotides: 6. This CDR3 comprises 15 residues. CDR1 and CDR2 (germline): MDHEN, SYDVKM. CDR3 region: CASSSRDRGRYGYTF. The CDR3 region has the DNA TGTGCCAGCAGTTCACGGGACAGGGGGAGATATGGCTACACCTTC.

The J gene is TRBJ2-7, the V gene TRBV19; 8 bases map to TRBD1. CDR1 and CDR2 from the germline V gene are LNHDA and SQIVND (reference sequence). This CDR3 is built from 15 residues. V trimming: 3 bases; J trimming: 2 bases; junction bases outside the gene matches: 6. CDR3 sequence (DNA): TGTGCCAGTAGTATTGGAAGCAGGGGGCCCTACGAGCAGTACTTC. Translating it yields CASSIGSRGPYEQYF.

This clone has only a few counts. This chain connects TRBV19 to TRBJ2-2; D is perhaps TRBD2 (7 bases). CDR1 is LNHDA and CDR2 is SQIVND in the germline V gene (reference sequence). The CDR3 spans 14 residues. V was clipped by 4 bases and J by 9 bases, with 15 bases between them. The CDR3 region is CASSTWAGARELFF. For the CDR3, the DNA is TGTGCCAGTAGTACCTGGGCGGGGGCGCGGGAGCTGTTTTTT.

The chain couples TRBV30 to TRBJ2-7, with TRBD2 identical over 13 bases. From germline, CDR1 is GTSNPN and CDR2 SVGIG (reference sequence). V shed 1 base, J shed 0 bases, and the junction held 6 bases outside the gene matches. The length of the CDR3 is 17 residues. CDR3 bases: TGTGCCTGGAGTGCTCCGGGACTAGCGGGACGCTCCTACGAGCAGTACTTC. Its translation is CAWSAPGLAGRSYEQYF.

The rearrangement uses TRBV6-1 and TRBJ2-5; 9 bases fit TRBD2. This CDR3 has 18 amino acids. Germline trimming cut 2 bases from V and 1 base from J; bases unmatched to any gene: 11. Germline V gene data show CDR1 as MNHNS and CDR2 as SASEGT. This chain's CDR3 is CASSESLAGLSIQETQYF. For the CDR3, the DNA is TGTGCCAGCAGTGAAAGTCTAGCGGGGCTTAGTATCCAAGAGACCCAGTACTTC.

V gene TRBV21-1 combines with J gene TRBJ1-1; TRBD1, the table's D call, lacks a check against the DNA. TRBV21-1 is annotated as a pseudogene. This CDR3 region has 12 residues. CDR3 sequence: CASPRHYTEAFF. The CDR3 DNA follows: TGTGCCAGCCCCCGACATTACACTGAAGCTTTCTTT.

The CDR3 nucleotides are TGTGCCAGCAGGACCGTAGCGGGAGATTTAGGAGAGACCCAGTACTTC. This codes for CASRTVAGDLGETQYF. The rearrangement uses TRBV3-1 (or the pseudogene TRBV3-2) and TRBJ2-5, with 9 positions matching TRBD2. V gave up 6 bases and J gave up 4 bases; unmatched junction bases: 12. The CDR3 length is 16 residues. From germline, CDR1 is LGHDT and CDR2 YNNKEL (reference sequence).

The genes are TRBV11-2 and TRBJ2-1; D not certain. Germline V lookup: CDR1 SGHAT, CDR2 FQNNGV. The CDR3 runs to 15 residues. Trimming took 4 bases from V and 2 from J, leaving 12 bases between them. The CDR3 loop reads CASSYTGGTYNEQFF. In DNA, the CDR3 is TGTGCCAGCAGCTACACTGGCGGAACCTACAATGAGCAGTTCTTC.

The rearrangement uses TRBV6-1 and TRBJ1-2; D uncertain. The V end lost 2 bases, the J end lost 7 bases, and 17 bases lay between the germline ends. The CDR3 consists of 15 residues. The germline V gene encodes CDR1 MNHNS and CDR2 SASEGT. The CDR3 bases are TGTGCCAGCAGTGAAATAGGCGGGCGCGATGGTGGCTACACCTTC. This encodes CASSEIGGRDGGYTF.

Here the CDR3 DNA reads TGTGCCAGCAGCTTAGCGGGCTCCGGAGGTGTTTTCTTT. Residues: CASSLAGSGGVFF. The chain has TRBV7-2 and TRBJ1-1; D remains unclear. The V and J ends lost 0 bases and 13 bases respectively, with 15 bases between them. The CDR3 covers 13 residues. CDR1 and CDR2 from the germline V gene are SGHTA and FQGNSA. Full variable domain (remainder filled in from reference TRBV7-2 and TRBJ1-1): GAGVSQSPSNKVTEKGKDVELRCDPISGHTALYWYRQSLGQGLEFLIYFQGNSAPDKSGLPSDRFSAERTGGSVSTLTIQRTQQEDSAVYLCASSLAGSGGVFFGQGTRLTVV.

This clone was counted only a few times. The gene calls are TRBV28 and TRBJ1-6; TRBD1 matches 7 bases. Germline V CDR1 and CDR2: MDHEN, SYDVKM. J gave up 10 bases and V 2 bases, and 14 bases lay outside the gene matches. The CDR3 loop spans 17 amino acids. CDR3 sequence: CASSLIFSGQGVSPLHF. The CDR3 DNA sequence: TGTGCCAGCAGTTTAATCTTCTCAGGGCAGGGGGTCTCACCCCTCCACTTT.

This clone showed up just once. The chain recombines TRBV12-3 or TRBV12-4 with TRBJ1-6; TRBD1 matches at 8 bases. This CDR3 is built from 13 residues. After removal of 3 bases from V and 9 bases from J, the junction contained 1 base not matched to a gene. In DNA, the CDR3 is TGTGCCAGCAGTTTGGACAGGGCTTCACCCCTCCACTTT. This codes for CASSLDRASPLHF.

The chain recombines TRBV24-1 with TRBJ2-1, with D possibly TRBD1 on 6 matching bases. The V and J ends lost 0 bases and 6 bases respectively, with 8 bases between them. CDR1 KGHDR and CDR2 SFDVKD come from the germline V gene. The CDR3 is made up of 14 amino acids. Written as DNA, the CDR3 is TGTGCCACCAGTGATTTGTTACAGGGCAATGAGCAGTTCTTC. It is translated as CATSDLLQGNEQFF.

V gene TRBV6-5 combines with J gene TRBJ1-1, with 8 bases lining up with TRBD1. CDR1 MNHEY and CDR2 SVGAGI come from the germline V gene. V shed 6 bases, J shed 1 base, and the junction held 1 base outside the gene matches. The CDR3 runs 13 residues. The CDR3 nucleotides are TGTGCCAGCAGGGGACAGGAGAACACTGAAGCTTTCTTT. Translation gives CASRGQENTEAFF.